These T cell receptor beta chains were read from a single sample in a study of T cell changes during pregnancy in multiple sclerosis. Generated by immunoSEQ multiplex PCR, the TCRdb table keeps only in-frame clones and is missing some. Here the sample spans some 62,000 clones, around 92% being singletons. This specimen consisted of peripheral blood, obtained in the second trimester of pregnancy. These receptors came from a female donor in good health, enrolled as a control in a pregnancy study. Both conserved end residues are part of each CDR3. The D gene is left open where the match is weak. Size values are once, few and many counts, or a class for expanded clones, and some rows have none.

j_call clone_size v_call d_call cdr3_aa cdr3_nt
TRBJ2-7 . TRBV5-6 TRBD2 CASSITPGTSRYYEQYF TGTGCCAGCAGCATAACCCCCGGGACTAGCAGATACTACGAGCAGTACTTC
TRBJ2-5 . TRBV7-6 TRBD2 CASSLAGGDQETQYF TGTGCCAGCAGCTTAGCGGGGGGGGACCAAGAGACCCAGTACTTC
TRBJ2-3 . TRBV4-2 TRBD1 CASSQASGQATDTQYF TGTGCCAGCAGCCAAGCGTCCGGACAGGCCACAGATACGCAGTATTTT
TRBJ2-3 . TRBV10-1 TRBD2 CASSEYAAGGDTQYF TGCGCCAGCAGTGAGTACGCGGCGGGAGGGGATACGCAGTATTTT
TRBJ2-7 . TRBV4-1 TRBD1 CASSQDPGTGFYEQYF TGCGCCAGCAGCCAAGACCCCGGGACAGGCTTCTACGAGCAGTACTTC
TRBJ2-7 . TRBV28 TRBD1 CATLQTGSSYEQYF TGTGCCACCCTACAGACAGGGAGCTCCTACGAGCAGTACTTC
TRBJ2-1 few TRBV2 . CASSELVSNEQFF TGTGCCAGCAGTGAACTAGTCTCCAATGAGCAGTTCTTC
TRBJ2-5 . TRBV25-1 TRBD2 CASSREGFQETQYF TGTGCCAGCAGTCGGGAGGGTTTCCAAGAGACCCAGTACTTC
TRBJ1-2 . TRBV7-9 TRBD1 CASSPYRGGGYTF TGTGCCAGCAGCCCTTACAGGGGAGGCGGCTACACCTTC
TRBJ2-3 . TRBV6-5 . CASSRGDPPDTQYF TGTGCCAGCAGTCGCGGGGACCCCCCAGATACGCAGTATTTT
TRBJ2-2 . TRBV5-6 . CASSLAYTGLNTGELFF TGTGCCAGCAGCTTGGCTTACACGGGTCTCAACACCGGGGAGCTGTTTTTT
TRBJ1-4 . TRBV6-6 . CASSYEEDEKLFF TGTGCCAGCAGTTACGAGGAGGATGAAAAACTGTTTTTT
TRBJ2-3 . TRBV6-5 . CASSTGSSQYF TGTGCCAGCAGCACCGGGAGTTCGCAGTATTTT
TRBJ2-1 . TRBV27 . CASSLDRPSYNEQFF TGTGCCAGCAGCCTTGACAGGCCCTCCTACAATGAGCAGTTCTTC
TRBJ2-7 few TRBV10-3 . CAISRAAYEQYF TGTGCCATCTCGAGGGCAGCCTACGAGCAGTACTTC
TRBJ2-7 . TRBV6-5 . CASSYSLAGEQYF TGTGCCAGCAGTTACTCCCTAGCTGGCGAGCAGTACTTC
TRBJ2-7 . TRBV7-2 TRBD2 CASSLPLAALDYEQYF TGTGCCAGCAGCTTACCCCTAGCGGCGCTAGACTACGAGCAGTACTTC
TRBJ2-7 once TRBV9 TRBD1 CASSPGPGQGSYEQYF TGTGCCAGCAGCCCCGGCCCGGGACAGGGTTCCTACGAGCAGTACTTC
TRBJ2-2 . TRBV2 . CASLPGRGASTNPRELFF TGTGCCAGTCTACCGGGCCGCGGGGCTAGTACAAACCCAAGGGAGCTGTTTTTT
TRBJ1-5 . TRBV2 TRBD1 CASRETGAGQPQHF TGTGCCAGCAGAGAGACAGGGGCGGGGCAGCCCCAGCATTTT
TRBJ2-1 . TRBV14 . CASSQDYGEDEQFF TGTGCCAGCAGCCAAGATTACGGGGAAGATGAGCAGTTCTTC
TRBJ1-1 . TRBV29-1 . CSASGRVNTEAFF TGCAGCGCCTCTGGCCGGGTGAACACTGAAGCTTTCTTT
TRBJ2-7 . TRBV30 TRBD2 CASRLAGGRQYF TGTGCCTCCCGACTAGCGGGAGGGCGGCAGTACTTC
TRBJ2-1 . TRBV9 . CASSVFGPGNEQFF TGTGCCAGCAGCGTATTTGGCCCAGGGAATGAGCAGTTCTTC
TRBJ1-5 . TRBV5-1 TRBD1 CASAPTGDQPQHF TGCGCCAGCGCACCAACAGGGGATCAGCCCCAGCATTTT
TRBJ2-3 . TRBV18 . CASSPPGYSTDTQYF TGTGCCAGCTCACCACCCGGTTATAGCACAGATACGCAGTATTTT
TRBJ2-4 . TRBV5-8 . CASSLWQGVAKNIQYF TGTGCCAGCAGCTTGTGGCAAGGGGTGGCCAAAAACATTCAGTACTTC
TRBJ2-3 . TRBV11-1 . CASSLGTGAGTDTQYF TGTGCCAGCAGCTTAGGGACGGGAGCGGGCACAGATACGCAGTATTTT
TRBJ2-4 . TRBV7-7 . CASKYGGEQNIQYF TGTGCTAGCAAATACGGCGGAGAACAAAACATTCAGTACTTC
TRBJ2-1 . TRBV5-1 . CASSSTPGGAAYNEQFF TGCGCCAGCAGCTCTACCCCAGGAGGTGCGGCCTACAATGAGCAGTTCTTC
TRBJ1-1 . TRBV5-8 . CASSAVRVGTEAFF TGTGCCAGCAGCGCCGTCCGGGTTGGCACTGAAGCTTTCTTT
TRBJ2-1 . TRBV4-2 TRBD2 CASSQDRLAGNEQFF TGTGCCAGCAGCCAAGATAGACTAGCAGGTAATGAGCAGTTCTTC
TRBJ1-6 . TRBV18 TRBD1 CASSPVSQGGTSSYNSPLHF TGTGCCAGCTCACCAGTATCCCAGGGGGGAACAAGCTCCTATAATTCACCCCTCCACTTT
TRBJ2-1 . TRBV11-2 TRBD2 CASSGLAEPANEQFF TGTGCCAGCAGCGGACTAGCGGAGCCAGCTAATGAGCAGTTCTTC
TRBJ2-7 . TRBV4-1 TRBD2 CASSPLGGGGSEQYF TGCGCCAGCAGCCCGCTTGGTGGGGGAGGGAGCGAGCAGTACTTC
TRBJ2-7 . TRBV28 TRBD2 CASSSLFSGSMWSYEQYF TGTGCCAGCAGTTCACTTTTTAGCGGGAGTATGTGGTCCTACGAGCAGTACTTC
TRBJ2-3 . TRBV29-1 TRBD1 CSAGTASTTQYF TGCAGCGCTGGGACAGCCTCAACAACGCAGTATTTT
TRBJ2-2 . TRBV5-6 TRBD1 CASSLRPGTGILNTGELFF TGTGCCAGCAGCTTGCGTCCCGGGACAGGCATCTTGAACACCGGGGAGCTGTTTTTT
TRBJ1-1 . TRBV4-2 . CASSQLAGGNTEAFF TGTGCCAGCAGCCAACTCGCGGGGGGGAACACTGAAGCTTTCTTT
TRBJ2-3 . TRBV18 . CASSPPNQGTGTQYF TGTGCCAGCTCACCACCGAATCAGGGGACCGGTACGCAGTATTTT
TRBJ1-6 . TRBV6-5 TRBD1 CASSRDRANSPLHF TGTGCCAGCAGCAGAGACAGGGCTAATTCACCCCTCCACTTT
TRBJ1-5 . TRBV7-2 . CASSPQTFPSNQPQHF TGTGCCAGCAGCCCCCAGACTTTTCCCAGCAATCAGCCCCAGCATTTT
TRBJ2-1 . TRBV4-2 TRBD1 CASSQGYLGSGGQGTNEQFF TGTGCCAGCAGCCAAGGTTATTTGGGGTCAGGGGGCCAGGGGACAAATGAGCAGTTCTTC
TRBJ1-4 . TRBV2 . CASTGLNEKLFF TGTGCCAGCACGGGACTCAATGAAAAACTGTTTTTT
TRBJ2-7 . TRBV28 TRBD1 CASSLTGGDYEQYF TGTGCCAGCAGTTTAACAGGGGGCGATTACGAGCAGTACTTC
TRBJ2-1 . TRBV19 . CASSISSAYNEQFF TGTGCCAGTAGTATATCCAGCGCCTACAATGAGCAGTTCTTC
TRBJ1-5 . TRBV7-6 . CASSLNSGANQPQHF TGTGCCAGCAGCTTAAATTCAGGGGCCAATCAGCCCCAGCATTTT
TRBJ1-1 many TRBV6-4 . CASSVSGGGNTEAFF TGTGCCAGCAGTGTGAGCGGGGGAGGGAACACTGAAGCTTTCTTT
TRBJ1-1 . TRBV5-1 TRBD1 CASSLAPLGTGSEAFF TGCGCCAGCAGCTTGGCCCCTTTGGGGACAGGGTCGGAAGCTTTCTTT
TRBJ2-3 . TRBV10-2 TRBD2 CASSDTSGGLTDTQYF TGCGCCAGCAGTGATACTAGCGGGGGCCTCACAGATACGCAGTATTTT
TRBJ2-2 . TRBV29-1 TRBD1 CSGGRGQGLAGELFF TGCAGCGGTGGTCGGGGACAGGGGTTGGCCGGGGAGCTGTTTTTT
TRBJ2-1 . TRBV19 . CASSSWGVAEGDEQFF TGTGCCAGTAGTTCCTGGGGAGTAGCGGAGGGCGATGAGCAGTTCTTC
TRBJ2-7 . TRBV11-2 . CASSLDRDEQYF TGTGCCAGCAGCTTAGACAGGGACGAGCAGTACTTC
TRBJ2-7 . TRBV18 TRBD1 CASSPGTGDYEQYF TGTGCCAGCTCACCTGGGACAGGGGACTACGAGCAGTACTTC
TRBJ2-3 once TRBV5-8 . CASSLSGADTQYF TGTGCCAGCAGCTTGTCGGGGGCAGATACGCAGTATTTT